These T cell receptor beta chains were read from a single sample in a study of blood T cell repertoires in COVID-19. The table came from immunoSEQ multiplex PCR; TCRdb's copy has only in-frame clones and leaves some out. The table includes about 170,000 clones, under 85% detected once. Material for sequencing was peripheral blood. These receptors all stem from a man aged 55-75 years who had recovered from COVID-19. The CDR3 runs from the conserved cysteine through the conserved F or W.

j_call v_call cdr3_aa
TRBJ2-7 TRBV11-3 CASSPTDRPYEQYF
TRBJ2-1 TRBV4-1 CASSQATGESYNEQFF
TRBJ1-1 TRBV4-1 CASSPRQGPNTEAFF
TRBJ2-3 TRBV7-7 CASSPGGRDTQYF
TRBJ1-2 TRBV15 CATSRDGTGSDGYTF
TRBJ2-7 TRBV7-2 CASSRKLAGTNEQYF
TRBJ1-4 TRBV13 CASSLTRGTNEKLFF
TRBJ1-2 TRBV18 CASSPGQGDYTF
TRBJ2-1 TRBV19 CASSMGGGAALNEQFF
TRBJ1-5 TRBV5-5 CASSLEAVDRTQHF
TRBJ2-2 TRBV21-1 CASSKEVGGQSNTGELFF
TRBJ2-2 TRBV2 CASSEGVGTGRTGELFF
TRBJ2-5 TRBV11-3 CASSRSGGAGETQYF
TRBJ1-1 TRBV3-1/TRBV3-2 CASSQGPFDRAPAFF
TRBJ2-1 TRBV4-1 CASSQERGKLVFF
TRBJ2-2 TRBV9 CASSSHRGPRAGELFF